The clone carrying this T cell receptor beta chain was picked up one time. The authors' processing: For nucleated cells, counts were estimated from reference gene primer amplification. Sequencing was performed with immunoSEQ multiplex PCR; in TCRdb, only in-frame clones are kept and a portion is missing. V, J and clone size derive from that table, while D and trimming were established from the DNA sequence. The sample has some 150,000 clones; about 86% are singletons. The sample belongs to a study of blood T cell repertoires in COVID-19. The CDR3 totals 14 residues. V lost 4 bases and J lost 5; bases outside the gene matches: 1. From germline, CDR1 is LNHDA and CDR2 SQIVND (reference sequence).

Specimen: peripheral blood. V and J are TRBV19 and TRBJ1-5, with TRBD1 matching 11 bases. The TCR was taken from a human donor with acute or convalescent COVID-19. The donor label of this sample is uncertain. CDR3 amino acids: CASSRTGGYQPQHF. The CDR3 DNA reads as TGTGCCAGTAGTAGGACAGGGGGCTATCAGCCCCAGCATTTT.